The TCR beta chain under discussion was sequenced for a study of T cell responses to AZD1222 COVID-19 vaccine. CDR3 length equals 14 residues. The V end lost 9 bases, the J end lost 0 bases, and 12 bases lay between the germline ends. CDR1 and CDR2 from the germline V gene are LNHDA and SQIVND (reference sequence). Repertoires were generated with immunoSEQ multiplex PCR, while TCRdb's copy carries only in-frame clones and drops some. The data show 150,000 or so clones, 89% seen once. Study findings and constraints: Baseline testing showed seropositivity in only a handful of AZD1222 recipients. A mostly white British donor set with more females was recruited, and clonal diversity was possibly underestimated. CD4 TCRs linked to vaccination spanned spike, dominating at 160-218 and 743-854. Targets within unmutated variant regions were reportedly found for nearly half of spike-specific TCRs.

This clone has just a few counts. Its antigen is not known. The sequence came from an adult in good health. The chain couples TRBV19 to TRBJ1-3; D not resolved. The material sequenced was peripheral blood, taken on day 0 of AZD1222 vaccination. CDR3 amino acids: CASREVGSGNTIYF. CDR3 sequence (DNA): TGTGCCAGCAGAGAAGTGGGCTCTGGAAACACCATATATTTT.